Below, 14 T cell receptor beta chains from the same sample are listed, as sequenced in a study of Ad26.COV2.S vaccination and SARS-CoV-2 variants. Noted treatment: roughly 18 received Ad26.COV2.S at low or high dose, single or two shots; about 5 received placebo; per-sample allocation not given. Sampling happened 63 days after the first vaccine or placebo injection. Some clones are missing from TCRdb's copy, which holds only in-frame ones; the method was immunoSEQ multiplex PCR. Of some 340,000 clones in the sample, more than 70% were seen once. The input for sequencing was peripheral blood, taken in a trial of Ad26.COV2.S vaccine versus placebo. The receptors shown here come from a person between 18 and 59 years old who received the Ad26.COV2.S COVID-19 vaccine or a placebo.

Only a few counts were recorded for this clone. V is TRBV6-5 and J is TRBJ1-1; D remains unclear. The CDR3 consists of 15 residues. Germline CDR1 MNHEY, CDR2 SVGAGI. The V end was cut by 5 bases, the J end by 1 base, with 14 bases between. The CDR3 nucleotides read TGTGCCAGCAGTAGCCGGCTAAAATGGAACACTGAAGCTTTCTTT. It codes for CASSSRLKWNTEAFF.

J is TRBJ1-2 and V is TRBV6-5; 9 nucleotides line up with TRBD1. J gave up 7 bases and V 7 bases, and 10 bases lay outside the gene matches. The V gene's germline CDR1 is MNHEY and CDR2 SVGAGI. CDR3 length: 14 amino acids. The DNA of the CDR3 is TGTGCCAGCATGGGGACAGGGTATCGGGGTGGCTACACCTTC. This encodes CASMGTGYRGGYTF.

This chain links TRBV7-9 with TRBJ1-5; maybe TRBD1 (5 bases). V lost 4 bases, J lost 9 bases, and 22 bases lay in between. The germline V gene encodes CDR1 SEHNR and CDR2 FQNEAQ (reference sequence). CDR3 length: 16 residues. CDR3 nucleotides: TGTGCCAGCAGCTCATTAAATACCCGCGAGGGACGGCCCCAGCATTTT. It yields the protein CASSSLNTREGRPQHF.

The V and J genes are TRBV3-1 (or the pseudogene TRBV3-2) and TRBJ1-1; D is undetermined. This CDR3 is 14 amino acids long. V lost 0 bases and J 11 bases, leaving 16 bases between the germline ends. Germline CDR1 LGHDT, CDR2 YNNKEL (reference sequence). The CDR3 DNA reads as TGTGCCAGCAGCCAAGATTACGGTGTGGGAGGTGCTTTCTTT. Translating gives CASSQDYGVGGAFF.

This chain uses TRBV6-5 with TRBJ1-2; D is ambiguous. The CDR3 length is 15 residues. Germline assignment: CDR1 MNHEY and CDR2 SVGAGI. V was cut by 4 bases and J by 5 bases, with 17 bases left in between. CDR3 bases: TGTGCCAGCAGTTTACGAAGAGGGAGTGGGTATGGCTACACCTTC. Encoded protein: CASSLRRGSGYGYTF.

The rearrangement links TRBV5-1 to TRBJ1-6, with D possibly matching TRBD1 (5 bases). The CDR3 extends over 14 amino acids. CDR1 and CDR2 from the germline V gene are SGHRS and YFSETQ. Trimming pared 3 bases from V and 10 bases from J, leaving 14 bases between. CDR3 residues: CASSSVQGGSPLHF. The DNA of the CDR3 is TGCGCCAGCAGCTCGGTCCAGGGTGGATCACCCCTCCACTTT.

V usage is TRBV4-1 and J usage is TRBJ2-7, with D perhaps given as TRBD1 or TRBD2 (5 bases each). Trimming pared 3 bases from V and 7 bases from J, leaving 13 bases between. Germline V lookup: CDR1 MGHRA, CDR2 YSYEKL. This CDR3 spans 13 amino acids. As DNA, the CDR3 is TGCGCCAGCAGCCAGGGGGTGTCCTGGGAGCAGTACTTC. This encodes CASSQGVSWEQYF.

This chain joins TRBV9 and TRBJ1-1; maybe TRBD1 (6 bases). Germline CDR1 reads SGDLS; CDR2 reads YYNGEE. The V end lost 5 bases, the J end lost 2 bases, and 13 bases lay between the germline ends. There are 14 residues in the CDR3. This CDR3 is CASSRDRINTEAFF. Here the CDR3 DNA reads TGTGCCAGCAGTCGCGACAGGATCAACACTGAAGCTTTCTTT. Drawing the rest from reference TRBV9 and TRBJ1-1, the complete variable domain is DSGVTQTPKHLITATGQRVTLRCSPRSGDLSVYWYQQSLDQGLQFLIQYYNGEERAKGNILERFSAQQFPDLHSELNLSSLELGDSALYFCASSRDRINTEAFFGQGTRLTVV.

The chain carries TRBV5-5 and TRBJ2-1; D is uncertain. Trimming removed 2 bases at V and 7 bases at J, with 10 bases between. This CDR3 has 13 residues. Germline loops: CDR1 SGHKS, CDR2 YYEKEE (reference sequence). CDR3: CASSFRQGNEQFF. CDR3 nucleotide sequence: TGTGCCAGCAGCTTTAGGCAAGGGAATGAGCAGTTCTTC.

The genes are TRBV5-1 and TRBJ2-7; D possibly uses TRBD1 or TRBD2 (7 bases each). Germline CDR1 and CDR2: SGHRS and YFSETQ. Trimming pared 1 base from V and 6 bases from J, leaving 20 bases between. The CDR3 length is 16 residues. CDR3 DNA sequence: TGCGCCAGCAGCTTGTTGGCAGGGGGGGCCTTCGGCGAGCAGTACTTC. This gives the protein CASSLLAGGAFGEQYF.

V is TRBV3-1 (or the pseudogene TRBV3-2) and J is TRBJ2-2; D perhaps matches TRBD1 (6 bases). The CDR3 has 14 amino acids. Germline CDR1 is LGHDT and CDR2 is YNNKEL (reference sequence). Trimming removed 4 bases from V and 5 bases from J, with 11 bases in between. The CDR3: CASSLDSRTGELFF. CDR3 bases: TGTGCCAGCAGCCTGGACAGTAGAACCGGGGAGCTGTTTTTT.

This sequence joins TRBV6-2 or TRBV6-3 and TRBJ1-2, with D unresolved. V dropped 5 bases and J dropped 4 bases, with 14 bases sitting between them. CDR3 length: 14 amino acids. Germline V CDR1 and CDR2: MNHEY, SVGEGT. The CDR3 region has the DNA TGTGCCAGCAGTCCGGACGGATTACCCTATGGCTACACCTTC. As protein: CASSPDGLPYGYTF.

V gene TRBV6-5 combines with J gene TRBJ1-1, with TRBD1 matching over 7 bases. V gave up 2 bases and J gave up 5 bases; unmatched junction bases: 11. The CDR3 has 16 amino acids. Per germline, CDR1 MNHEY and CDR2 SVGAGI. The DNA for the CDR3 is TGTGCCAGCAGTTACGGGGACAGCTGGAGGGCTACTGAAGCTTTCTTT. Translating it yields CASSYGDSWRATEAFF.

This chain uses TRBV20-1 with TRBJ2-2; maybe TRBD1 (6 bases). Between the trimmed V and J ends, which lost 3 bases and 2 bases, there was a span of 10 bases. The CDR3 runs to 14 residues. Germline loops: CDR1 DFQATT, CDR2 SNEGSKA (reference sequence). The CDR3 loop reads CSASLGANTGELFF. CDR3 nucleotides: TGCAGTGCTAGTTTGGGGGCTAACACCGGGGAGCTGTTTTTT.